This T cell receptor (beta chain) was recorded in a study of blood T cell repertoires in COVID-19. The protocol was immunoSEQ multiplex PCR, while the TCRdb copy is restricted to in-frame clones and leaves out a portion. Counted here are about 130,000 clones, around 81% occurring once; the ten biggest clones make up approximately 8.7%. The germline V gene encodes CDR1 SNHLY and CDR2 FYNNEI. The CDR3 runs 16 residues. V was clipped by 3 bases and J by 10 bases; unmatched bases: 12. The clonotype originates from a woman aged 60 to 75 with active or convalescent COVID-19. The chain uses TRBV2 and TRBJ2-1, with 10 bases identical to TRBD2. Sequenced: peripheral blood. The CDR3 DNA sequence: TGTGCCAGCAGTGATAGGACTAGCGGCTCCGTTGGGGAGCAGTTCTTC. This encodes CASSDRTSGSVGEQFF.